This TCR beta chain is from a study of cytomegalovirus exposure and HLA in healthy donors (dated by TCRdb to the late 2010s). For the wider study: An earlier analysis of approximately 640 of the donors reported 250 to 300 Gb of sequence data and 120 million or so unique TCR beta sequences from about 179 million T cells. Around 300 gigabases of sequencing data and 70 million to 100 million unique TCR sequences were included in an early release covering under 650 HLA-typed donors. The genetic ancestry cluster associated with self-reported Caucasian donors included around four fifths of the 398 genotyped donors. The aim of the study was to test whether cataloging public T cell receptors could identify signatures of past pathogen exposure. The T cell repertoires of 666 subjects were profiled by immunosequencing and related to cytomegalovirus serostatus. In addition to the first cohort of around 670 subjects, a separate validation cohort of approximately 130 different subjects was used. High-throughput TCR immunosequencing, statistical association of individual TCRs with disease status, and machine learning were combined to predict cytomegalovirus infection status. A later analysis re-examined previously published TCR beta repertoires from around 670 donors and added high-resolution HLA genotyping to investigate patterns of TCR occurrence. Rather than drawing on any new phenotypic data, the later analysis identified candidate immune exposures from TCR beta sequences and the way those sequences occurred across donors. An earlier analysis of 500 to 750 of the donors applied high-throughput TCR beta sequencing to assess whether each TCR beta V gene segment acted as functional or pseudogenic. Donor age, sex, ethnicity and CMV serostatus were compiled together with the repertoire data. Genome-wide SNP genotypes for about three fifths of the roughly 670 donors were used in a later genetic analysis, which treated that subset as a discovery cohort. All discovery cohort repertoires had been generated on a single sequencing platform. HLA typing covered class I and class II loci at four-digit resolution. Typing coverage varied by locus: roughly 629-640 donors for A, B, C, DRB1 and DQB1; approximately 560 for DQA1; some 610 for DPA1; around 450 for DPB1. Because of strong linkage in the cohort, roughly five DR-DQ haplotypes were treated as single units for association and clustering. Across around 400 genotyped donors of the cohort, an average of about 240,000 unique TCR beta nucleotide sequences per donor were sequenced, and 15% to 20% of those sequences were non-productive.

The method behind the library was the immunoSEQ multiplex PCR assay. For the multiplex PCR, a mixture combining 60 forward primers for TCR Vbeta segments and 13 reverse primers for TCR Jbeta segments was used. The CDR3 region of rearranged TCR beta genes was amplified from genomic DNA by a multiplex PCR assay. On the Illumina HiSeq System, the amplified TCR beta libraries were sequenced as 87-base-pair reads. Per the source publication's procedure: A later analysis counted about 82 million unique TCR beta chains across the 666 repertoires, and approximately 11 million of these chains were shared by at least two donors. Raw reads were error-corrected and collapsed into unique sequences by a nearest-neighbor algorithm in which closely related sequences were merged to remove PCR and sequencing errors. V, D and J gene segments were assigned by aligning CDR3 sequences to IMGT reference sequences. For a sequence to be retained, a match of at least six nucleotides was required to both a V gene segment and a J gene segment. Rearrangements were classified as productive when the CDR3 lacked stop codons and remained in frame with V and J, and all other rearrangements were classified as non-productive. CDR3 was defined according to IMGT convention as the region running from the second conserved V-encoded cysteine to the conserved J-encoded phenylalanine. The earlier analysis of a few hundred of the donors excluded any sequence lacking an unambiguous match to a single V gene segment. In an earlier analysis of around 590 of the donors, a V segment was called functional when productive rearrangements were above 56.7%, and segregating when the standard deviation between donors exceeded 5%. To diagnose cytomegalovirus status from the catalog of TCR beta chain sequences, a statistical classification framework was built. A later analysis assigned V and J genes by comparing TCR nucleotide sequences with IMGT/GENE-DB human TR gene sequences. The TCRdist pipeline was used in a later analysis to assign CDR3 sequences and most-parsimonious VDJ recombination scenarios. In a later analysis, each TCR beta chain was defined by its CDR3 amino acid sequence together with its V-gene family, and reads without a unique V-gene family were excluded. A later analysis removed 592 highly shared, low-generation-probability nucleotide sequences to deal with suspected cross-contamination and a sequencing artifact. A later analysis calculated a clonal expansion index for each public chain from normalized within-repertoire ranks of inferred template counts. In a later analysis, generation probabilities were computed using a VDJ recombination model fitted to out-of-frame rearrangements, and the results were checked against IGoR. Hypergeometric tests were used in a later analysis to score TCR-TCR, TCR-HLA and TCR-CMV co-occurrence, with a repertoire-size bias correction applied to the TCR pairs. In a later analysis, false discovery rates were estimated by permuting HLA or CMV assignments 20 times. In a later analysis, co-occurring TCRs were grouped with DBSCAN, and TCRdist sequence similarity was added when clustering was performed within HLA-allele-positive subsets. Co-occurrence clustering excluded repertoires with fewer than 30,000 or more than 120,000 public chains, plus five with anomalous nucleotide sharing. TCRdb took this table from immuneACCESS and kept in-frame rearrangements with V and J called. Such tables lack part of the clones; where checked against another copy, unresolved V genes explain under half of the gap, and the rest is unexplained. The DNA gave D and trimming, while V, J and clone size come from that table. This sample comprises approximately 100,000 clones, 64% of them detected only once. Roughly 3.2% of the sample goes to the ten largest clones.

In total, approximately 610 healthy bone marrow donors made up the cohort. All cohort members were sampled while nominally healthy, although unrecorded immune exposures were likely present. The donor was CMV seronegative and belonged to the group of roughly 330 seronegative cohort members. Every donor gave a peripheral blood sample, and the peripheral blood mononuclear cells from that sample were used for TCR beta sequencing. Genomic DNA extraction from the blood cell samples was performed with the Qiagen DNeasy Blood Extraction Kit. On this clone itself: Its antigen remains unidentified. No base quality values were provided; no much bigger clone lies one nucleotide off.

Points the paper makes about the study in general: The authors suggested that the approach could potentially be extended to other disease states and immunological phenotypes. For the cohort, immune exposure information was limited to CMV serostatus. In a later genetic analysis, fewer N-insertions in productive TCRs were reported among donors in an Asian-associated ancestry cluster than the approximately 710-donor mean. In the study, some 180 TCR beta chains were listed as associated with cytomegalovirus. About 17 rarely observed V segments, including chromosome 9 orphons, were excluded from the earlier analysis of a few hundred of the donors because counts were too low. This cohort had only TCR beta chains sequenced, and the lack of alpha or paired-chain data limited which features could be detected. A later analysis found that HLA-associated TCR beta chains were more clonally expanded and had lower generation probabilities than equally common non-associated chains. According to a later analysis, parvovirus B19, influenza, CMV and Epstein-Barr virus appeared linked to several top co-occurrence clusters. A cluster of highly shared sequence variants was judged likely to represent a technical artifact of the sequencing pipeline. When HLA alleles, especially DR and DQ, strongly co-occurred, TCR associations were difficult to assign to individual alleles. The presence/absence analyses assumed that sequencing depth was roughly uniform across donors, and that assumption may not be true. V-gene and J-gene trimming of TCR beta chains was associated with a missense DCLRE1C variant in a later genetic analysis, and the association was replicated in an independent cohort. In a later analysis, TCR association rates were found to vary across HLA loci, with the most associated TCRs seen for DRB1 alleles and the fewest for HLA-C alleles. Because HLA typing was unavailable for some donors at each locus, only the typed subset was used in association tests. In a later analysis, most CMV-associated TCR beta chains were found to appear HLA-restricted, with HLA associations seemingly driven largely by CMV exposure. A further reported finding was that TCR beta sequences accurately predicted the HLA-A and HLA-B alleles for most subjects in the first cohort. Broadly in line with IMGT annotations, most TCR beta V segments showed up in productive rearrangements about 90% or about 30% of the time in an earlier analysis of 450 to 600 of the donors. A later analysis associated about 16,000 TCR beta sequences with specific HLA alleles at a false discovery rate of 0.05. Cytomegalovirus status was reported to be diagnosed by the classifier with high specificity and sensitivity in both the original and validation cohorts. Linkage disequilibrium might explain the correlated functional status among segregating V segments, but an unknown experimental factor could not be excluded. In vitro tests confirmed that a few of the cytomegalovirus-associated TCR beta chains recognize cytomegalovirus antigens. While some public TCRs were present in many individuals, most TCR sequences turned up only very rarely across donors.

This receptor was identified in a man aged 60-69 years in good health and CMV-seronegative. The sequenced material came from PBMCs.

CDR3 protein: CASSTRQGEGNQPQHF. The bases read TGTGCCAGTAGTACCCGACAGGGCGAAGGCAATCAGCCCCAGCATTTT. The V gene is TRBV19 and the J gene is TRBJ1-5; TRBD1 aligns with 7 central bases. The CDR3 goes from the cysteine to the phenylalanine over 16 residues. The CDR3 DNA has 48 bases and is translated from base 1. Trimmed from V: 4 bases; trimmed from J: 2 bases; junction bases lacking a gene match: 8. Looking up the germline V gene (reference sequence) yields CDR1 LNHDA and CDR2 SQIVND.